This T cell receptor beta chain was profiled in a study of human T cells and chemical hapten exposure. Time point given: patch test 3, about 24 weeks after DPC sensitization. As for treatment: therapeutic diphenylcyclopropenone sensitization with weekly scalp DPC. This clonotype came up a few times. TCRdb ran MiXCR on the RACE reads and lists one entry per CDR3 protein. Of roughly 100,000 distinct CDR3 sequences listed, 30% to 35% are singletons. Germline V gene lookup returns CDR1 SGHNT and CDR2 YENEEA. This CDR3 is built from 14 residues. Trimming pared 1 base from V and 8 bases from J, leaving 14 bases between.

J is TRBJ1-1 and V is TRBV11-3; TRBD1 might be the D (5 bases). This receptor was taken from a middle-aged man with alopecia areata. Some clones in this sample may be carry-over from other donors' samples. This specimen was whole blood, taken in connection with sensitization to the hapten diphenylcyclopropenone (DPC). CDR3 coding DNA: TGTGCCAGCAGCTTAGGGGGAGGGGCCAACGAAGCTTTCTTT. It is translated as CASSLGGGANEAFF. The variable domain in full, completed from reference TRBV11-3 and TRBJ1-1, reads EAGVVQSPRYKIIEKKQPVAFWCNPISGHNTLYWYLQNLGQGPELLIRYENEEAVDDSQLPKDRFSAERLKGVDSTLKIQPAELGDSAVYLCASSLGGGANEAFFGQGTRLTVV.